These 24 T cell receptor beta chains originate from one sample sequenced in a study of cytomegalovirus exposure and HLA in healthy donors. Primers included in the PCR were 60 Vbeta and 13 Jbeta primers. Using immunoSEQ multiplex PCR, the repertoire was profiled, and TCRdb retains in-frame clones only, with some absent. The table records 100,000 to 150,000 clones, about 11% of them present only once. Sequencing was done on a sample of PBMCs. The receptor source for this set is a woman between 18 and 29 years old in good health and CMV-seropositive.

This clone showed up just a few times. J is TRBJ2-2 and V is TRBV30; maybe TRBD1 (6 bases). The V gene's germline CDR1 is GTSNPN and CDR2 SVGIG (reference sequence). CDR3 size: 15 residues. V dropped 0 bases and J dropped 7 bases, with 15 bases sitting between them. CDR3 residues: CAWSVPRGYGGELFF. The CDR3 DNA sequence: TGTGCCTGGAGTGTACCCAGGGGATATGGCGGGGAGCTGTTTTTT. Drawing the rest from reference TRBV30 and TRBJ2-2, the complete variable domain is SQTIHQWPATLVQPVGSPLSLECTVEGTSNPNLYWYRQAAGRGLQLLFYSVGIGQISSEVPQNLSASRPQDRQFILSSKKLLLSDSGFYLCAWSVPRGYGGELFFGEGSRLTVL.

V is TRBV11-3 and J is TRBJ2-5, with 8 bases that match TRBD1. The V segment lost 3 bases and the J segment 1 base; nucleotides outside the gene matches: 1. This CDR3 contains 14 residues. Per germline, CDR1 SGHNT and CDR2 YENEEA. The CDR3 nucleotides read TGTGCCAGCAGCTTTGGACAGGGCCAAGAGACCCAGTACTTC. As protein: CASSFGQGQETQYF.

V gene TRBV5-8 combines with J gene TRBJ2-1; TRBD2 matches 8 bases. The CDR3 loop spans 17 amino acids. Germline V lookup: CDR1 SGHTS, CDR2 YDEGEE. V shed 7 bases and J 4 bases; nucleotides not matched to a gene: 16. In nucleotides, the CDR3 is TGTGCCAGCCTCAGCGGGAGTTCAACGTCGGGATACAATGAGCAGTTCTTC. Its translation is CASLSGSSTSGYNEQFF. Full variable domain (rest looked up from reference TRBV5-8 and TRBJ2-1): EAGVTQSPTHLIKTRGQQATLRCSPISGHTSVYWYQQALGLGLQFLLWYDEGEERNRGNFPPRFSGRQFPNYSSELNVNALELEDSALYLCASLSGSSTSGYNEQFFGPGTRLTVL.

The rearrangement links TRBV30 to TRBJ1-2; 7 bases match TRBD1. In germline, CDR1 is GTSNPN, CDR2 SVGIG (reference sequence). V lost 3 bases to trimming and J lost 5 bases; unmatched junction nucleotides: 9. The CDR3 spans 14 residues. This chain's CDR3 is CAWRGLGTAYGYTF. CDR3 nucleotide sequence: TGTGCCTGGAGGGGCTTGGGGACAGCTTATGGCTACACCTTC.

This clone was seen more than once but under ten times. CDR3 bases: TGCAGCGTCGCCGGACAGACCTACGAGCAGTACTTC. Amino acid sequence: CSVAGQTYEQYF. This chain joins TRBV29-1 and TRBJ2-7; tentative D call: TRBD1 (6 bases). Germline V CDR1 and CDR2: SQVTM, ANQGSEA. CDR3 length equals 12 residues. With 6 bases removed from V and 2 bases from J, the gap between germline ends came to 11 bases.

Comments on this clone: Other DNA sequences from this sample encode an identical CDR3 as well. The rearrangement uses TRBV5-1 and TRBJ2-3; D is possibly TRBD2 (6 bases). Germline V gene lookup returns CDR1 SGHRS and CDR2 YFSETQ. The CDR3 spans 15 residues. V shed 0 bases and J shed 1 base, with 9 bases lying between them. The CDR3 spells CASSLAGGGTDTQYF. Here the CDR3 DNA reads TGCGCCAGCAGCTTGGCCGGCGGGGGCACAGATACGCAGTATTTT.

The rearrangement uses TRBV19 and TRBJ2-7, with D perhaps TRBD1 (5 bases). Germline-derived CDR1 and CDR2 are LNHDA and SQIVND (reference sequence). The V and J ends lost 5 bases and 6 bases respectively, with 11 bases between them. The CDR3 totals 12 residues. The CDR3 nucleotides are TGTGCCAGTAGTCGACAGTGGTCCGAGCAGTACTTC. Protein: CASSRQWSEQYF. The entire variable domain, with the rest obtained from reference TRBV19 and TRBJ2-7, is as follows: DGGITQSPKYLFRKEGQNVTLSCEQNLNHDAMYWYRQDPGQGLRLIYYSQIVNDFQKGDIAEGYSVSREKKESFPLTVTSAQKNPTAFYLCASSRQWSEQYFGPGTRLTVT.

This clone was counted between two and nine times. The J gene is TRBJ1-3, the V gene TRBV10-3, with a weak D call TRBD1 (5 bases). This CDR3 is built from 14 residues. Trimming left V 7 bases short and J 0 bases short, with 10 bases between. Germline V gives CDR1 ENHRY, CDR2 SYGVKD. CDR3 protein: CAITKTDSGNTIYF. CDR3 coding DNA: TGTGCCATCACCAAGACAGACTCTGGAAACACCATATATTTT.

The V and J genes are TRBV7-9 and TRBJ2-7; D might be TRBD2 (6 bases). The ends were cut back, 3 bases at V and 2 bases at J, with 14 bases in the middle. The germline gives CDR1 SEHNR, CDR2 FQNEAQ (reference sequence). There are 15 residues in the CDR3. The CDR3 DNA reads TGTGCCAGCAGCTTCGGCGGGGAAGATACCTACGAGCAGTACTTC. Encoded protein: CASSFGGEDTYEQYF. Using reference TRBV7-9 and TRBJ2-7 for the parts outside the CDR3, the full variable domain is DTGVSQNPRHKITKRGQNVTFRCDPISEHNRLYWYRQTLGQGPEFLTYFQNEAQLEKSRLLSDRFSAERPKGSFSTLEIQRTEQGDSAMYLCASSFGGEDTYEQYFGPGTRLTVT.

This clone has a handful of counts. The rearrangement joins TRBV6-1 to TRBJ2-3, with a weak D call TRBD2 (5 bases). V was cut by 6 bases and J by 5 bases, with 12 bases left in between. This CDR3 has 13 residues. CDR1 and CDR2 from the germline V gene are MNHNS and SASEGT. Here the CDR3 reads CASRDSEGDTQYF. The CDR3 nucleotides read TGTGCCAGCAGGGACTCTGAGGGAGATACGCAGTATTTT.

CDR3 residues: CASSWTARGNNEQFF. In DNA form, the CDR3 reads TGTGCCAGCAGTTGGACGGCTCGGGGTAACAATGAGCAGTTCTTC. The chain carries TRBV7-2 and TRBJ2-1; maybe TRBD2 (5 bases). Trimming took 6 bases from V and 5 from J, leaving 17 bases between them. The CDR3 runs 15 residues. CDR1 and CDR2 (germline): SGHTA, FQGNSA.

The rearrangement joins TRBV5-4 to TRBJ1-3; 8 bases agree with TRBD1. The CDR3 is made up of 13 amino acids. Per the germline V gene, CDR1 is SGHNT and CDR2 is YYREEE (reference sequence). V lost 4 bases and J lost 11; bases outside the gene matches: 8. The CDR3 nucleotides are TGTGCCAGCAGCGTCATTTCAGGGGGCTCCATATATTTT. As protein: CASSVISGGSIYF.

The chain employs TRBV5-8 and TRBJ1-2, with D possibly matching TRBD1 (6 bases). Germline CDR1 SGHTS, CDR2 YDEGEE. Trimming took off 5 bases at V and 3 bases at J, with 17 bases between the two ends. The CDR3 is 15 amino acids. The DNA of the CDR3 is TGTGCCAGCAGGCTACAGGGACTAGAGGACTATGGCTACACCTTC. Its protein is CASRLQGLEDYGYTF.

The chain links TRBV7-9 to TRBJ2-3; no clear D gene. V lost 2 bases and J lost 2, with 11 bases in between. Per the germline V gene, CDR1 is SEHNR and CDR2 is FQNEAQ (reference sequence). The CDR3 length is 15 residues. The CDR3 DNA reads TGTGCCAGCAGCTTACAGTCAGGCTCCACAGATACGCAGTATTTT. As protein: CASSLQSGSTDTQYF.

The gene calls are TRBV7-9 and TRBJ1-1, with D possibly matching TRBD1 (5 bases). The germline V gene has CDR1 SEHNR and CDR2 FQNEAQ (reference sequence). V lost 3 bases, J lost 1 base, and 9 bases lay in between. This CDR3 region has 14 residues. CDR3 nucleotides: TGTGCCAGCAGCTTTTCAGGGTCGAACACTGAAGCTTTCTTT. Translating it yields CASSFSGSNTEAFF.

J is TRBJ2-1 and V is TRBV2; TRBD2 matches 11 bases. V shed 4 bases and J 14 bases; nucleotides not matched to a gene: 10. The V gene's germline CDR1 is SNHLY and CDR2 FYNNEI. The CDR3 has 14 amino acids. CDR3 sequence: CASSGEGLAVGEFF. The CDR3 bases are TGTGCCAGCAGTGGAGAGGGACTAGCGGTTGGGGAGTTCTTC.

The chain carries TRBV27 and TRBJ2-2; 8 bases map to TRBD2. V lost 6 bases to trimming and J lost 9 bases; unmatched junction nucleotides: 12. The CDR3 runs to 15 residues. Germline assignment: CDR1 MNHEY and CDR2 SMNVEV (reference sequence). CDR3 sequence reads: CASRLSGSGSRELFF. In DNA, the CDR3 is TGTGCCAGCAGACTCAGCGGGAGTGGGTCCCGGGAGCTGTTTTTT.

This clone was detected a few times. This chain connects TRBV7-2 to TRBJ2-2; TRBD2 is a possible D gene (6 bases). The CDR3 runs to 16 residues. CDR1 is SGHTA and CDR2 is FQGNSA in the germline V gene. Trimming took off 1 base at V and 3 bases at J, with 12 bases between the two ends. In nucleotides, the CDR3 is TGTGCCAGCAGCTTAGGTGGGACTTACTACACCGGGGAGCTGTTTTTT. Translated, it gives CASSLGGTYYTGELFF.

The chain employs TRBV9 and TRBJ2-2; 7 bases match TRBD2. V shed 6 bases, J shed 8 bases, and the junction held 4 bases outside the gene matches. This CDR3 spans 12 amino acids. Germline V gene sequence: CDR1 SGDLS, CDR2 YYNGEE. CDR3 protein: CASNGEGGELFF. The DNA of the CDR3 is TGTGCCAGCAACGGGGAGGGGGGGGAGCTGTTTTTT.

This chain uses TRBV27 with TRBJ1-2, with a weak D call TRBD1 (6 bases). Trimming pared 2 bases from V and 4 bases from J, leaving 11 bases between. Germline values: CDR1 MNHEY, CDR2 SMNVEV (reference sequence). This CDR3 region has 14 residues. The DNA of the CDR3 is TGTGCCAGCAGTTTAAGTATGGGGGCCTATGGCTACACCTTC. Translation: CASSLSMGAYGYTF.

This clone was seen a handful of times. The chain has TRBV29-1 and TRBJ1-1; no clear D. Germline CDR1 reads SQVTM; CDR2 reads ANQGSEA. Trimming pared 2 bases from V and 0 bases from J, leaving 7 bases between. The length of the CDR3 is 13 residues. CDR3 DNA: TGCAGCGTTGAACAGATCATGAACACTGAAGCTTTCTTT. As protein: CSVEQIMNTEAFF.

In this sample, this clone turned up a few times. The genes are TRBV30 and TRBJ1-2, with TRBD1 identical over 7 bases. V gave up 1 base and J gave up 4 bases; unmatched junction bases: 6. The CDR3 length is 14 residues. From germline, CDR1 is GTSNPN and CDR2 SVGIG (reference sequence). CDR3 loop: CAWSARDSLYGYTF. The CDR3 bases are TGTGCCTGGAGTGCCCGGGACAGCCTCTATGGCTACACCTTC.

V gene TRBV30 combines with J gene TRBJ1-5, with D possibly matching TRBD1 (5 bases). CDR3 length equals 14 residues. Germline V gene sequence: CDR1 GTSNPN, CDR2 SVGIG (reference sequence). Trimming shortened V by 5 bases and J by 7 bases, and 18 bases separated the two germline ends. CDR3 sequence: CAWDMGQGGQPQHF. The CDR3 nucleotides read TGTGCCTGGGATATGGGGCAGGGCGGCCAGCCCCAGCATTTT.

This clone was seen a few times. V usage is TRBV6-5 and J usage is TRBJ2-5; 9 nucleotides line up with TRBD1. Trimming removed 6 bases from V and 5 bases from J; junction bases left unmatched: 10. CDR1 MNHEY and CDR2 SVGAGI come from the germline V gene. The CDR3 totals 15 residues. This chain's CDR3 is CASRQTGGAGETQYF. DNA for the CDR3: TGTGCCAGCAGGCAAACAGGGGGCGCCGGGGAGACCCAGTACTTC.